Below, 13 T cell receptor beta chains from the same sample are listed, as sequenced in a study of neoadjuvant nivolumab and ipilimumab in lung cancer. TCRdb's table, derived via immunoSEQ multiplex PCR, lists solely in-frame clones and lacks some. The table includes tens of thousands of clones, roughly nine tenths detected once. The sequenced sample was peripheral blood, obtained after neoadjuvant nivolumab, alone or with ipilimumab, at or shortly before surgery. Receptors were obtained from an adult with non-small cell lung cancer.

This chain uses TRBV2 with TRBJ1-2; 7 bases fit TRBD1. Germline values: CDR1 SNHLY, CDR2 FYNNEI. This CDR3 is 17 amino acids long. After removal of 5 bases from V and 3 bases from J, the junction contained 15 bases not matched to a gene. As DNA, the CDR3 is TGTGCCAGCAGTAAGACAGGGTCCCCCCAAAGCGACTATGGCTACACCTTC. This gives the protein CASSKTGSPQSDYGYTF.

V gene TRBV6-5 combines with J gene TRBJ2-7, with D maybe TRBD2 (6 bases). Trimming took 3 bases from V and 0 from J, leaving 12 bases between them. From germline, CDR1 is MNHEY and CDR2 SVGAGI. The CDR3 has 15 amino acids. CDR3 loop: CASSYVASASYEQYF. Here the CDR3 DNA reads TGTGCCAGCAGTTATGTCGCTAGCGCCTCCTACGAGCAGTACTTC.

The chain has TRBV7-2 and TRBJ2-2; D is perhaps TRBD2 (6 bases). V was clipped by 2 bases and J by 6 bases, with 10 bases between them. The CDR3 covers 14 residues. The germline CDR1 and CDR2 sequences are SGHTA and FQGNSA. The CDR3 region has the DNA TGTGCCAGCAGCTTAAGCGGGCGATCCGGGGAGCTGTTTTTT. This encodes CASSLSGRSGELFF.

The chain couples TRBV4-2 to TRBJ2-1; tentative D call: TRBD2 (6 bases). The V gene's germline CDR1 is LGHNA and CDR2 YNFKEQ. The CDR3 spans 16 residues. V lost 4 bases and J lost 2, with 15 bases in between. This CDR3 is CASSPSGTEAYNEQFF. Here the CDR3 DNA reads TGTGCCAGCAGCCCATCCGGGACTGAAGCCTACAATGAGCAGTTCTTC.

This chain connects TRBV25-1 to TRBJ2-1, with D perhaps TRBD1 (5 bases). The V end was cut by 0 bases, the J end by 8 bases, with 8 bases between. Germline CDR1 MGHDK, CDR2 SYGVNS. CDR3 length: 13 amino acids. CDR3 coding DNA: TGTGCCAGCAGTGAATATTTCAGGGATGAGCAGTTCTTC. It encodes CASSEYFRDEQFF.

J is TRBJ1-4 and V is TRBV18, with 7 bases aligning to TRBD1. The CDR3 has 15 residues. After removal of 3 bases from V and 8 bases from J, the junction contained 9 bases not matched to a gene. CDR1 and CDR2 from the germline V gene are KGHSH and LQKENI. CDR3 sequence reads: CASSPFRGTHEKLFF. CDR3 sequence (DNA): TGTGCCAGCTCACCCTTCAGGGGGACTCACGAAAAACTGTTTTTT.

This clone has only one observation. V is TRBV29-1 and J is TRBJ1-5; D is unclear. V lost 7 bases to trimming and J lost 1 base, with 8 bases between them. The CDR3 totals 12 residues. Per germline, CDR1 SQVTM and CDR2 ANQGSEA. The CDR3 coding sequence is TGCAGCGCCCAAGCGAGCAATCAGCCCCAGCATTTT. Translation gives CSAQASNQPQHF. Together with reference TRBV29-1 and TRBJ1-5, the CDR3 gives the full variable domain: SAVISQKPSRDICQRGTSLTIQCQVDSQVTMMFWYRQQPGQSLTLIATANQGSEATYESGFVIDKFPISRPNLTFSTLTVSNMSPEDSSIYLCSAQASNQPQHFGDGTRLSIL.

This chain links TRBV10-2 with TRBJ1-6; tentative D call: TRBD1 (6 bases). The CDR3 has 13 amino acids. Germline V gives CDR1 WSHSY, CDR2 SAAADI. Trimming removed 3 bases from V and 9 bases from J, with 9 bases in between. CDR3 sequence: CASSEQGGSPLHF. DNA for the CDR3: TGCGCCAGCAGTGAACAGGGCGGTTCACCCCTCCACTTT.

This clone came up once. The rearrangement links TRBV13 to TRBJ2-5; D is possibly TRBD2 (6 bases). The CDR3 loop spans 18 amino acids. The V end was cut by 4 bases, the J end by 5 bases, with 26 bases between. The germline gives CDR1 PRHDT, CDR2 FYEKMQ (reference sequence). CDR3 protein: CASSSRSGTLASSETQYF. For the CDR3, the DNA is TGTGCCAGCAGCTCCCGATCCGGGACTCTAGCGAGCTCTGAGACCCAGTACTTC.

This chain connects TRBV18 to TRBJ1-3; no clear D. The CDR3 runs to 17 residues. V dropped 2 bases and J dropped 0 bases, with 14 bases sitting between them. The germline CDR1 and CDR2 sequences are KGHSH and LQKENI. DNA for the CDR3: TGTGCCAGCTCACCAGTGGTGCCAACTATCTCTGGAAACACCATATATTTT. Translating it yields CASSPVVPTISGNTIYF.

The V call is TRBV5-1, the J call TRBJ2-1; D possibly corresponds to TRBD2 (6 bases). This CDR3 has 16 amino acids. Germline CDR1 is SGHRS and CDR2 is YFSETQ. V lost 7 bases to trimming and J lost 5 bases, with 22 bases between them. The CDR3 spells CASATRFGGADNEQFF. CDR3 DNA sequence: TGCGCCAGCGCCACGAGGTTTGGCGGGGCAGACAATGAGCAGTTCTTC.

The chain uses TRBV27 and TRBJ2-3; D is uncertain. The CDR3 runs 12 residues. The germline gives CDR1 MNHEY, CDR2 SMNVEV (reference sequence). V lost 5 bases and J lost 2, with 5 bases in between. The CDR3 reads CASSRDTDTQYF. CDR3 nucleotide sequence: TGTGCCAGCAGTAGAGACACAGATACGCAGTATTTT.

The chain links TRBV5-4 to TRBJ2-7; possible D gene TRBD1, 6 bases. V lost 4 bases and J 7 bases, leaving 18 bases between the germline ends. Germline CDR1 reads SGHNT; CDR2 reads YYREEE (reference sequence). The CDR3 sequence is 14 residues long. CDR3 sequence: CASSMTGSGQEQYF. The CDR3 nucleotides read TGTGCCAGCAGCATGACAGGTTCTGGGCAAGAGCAGTACTTC.